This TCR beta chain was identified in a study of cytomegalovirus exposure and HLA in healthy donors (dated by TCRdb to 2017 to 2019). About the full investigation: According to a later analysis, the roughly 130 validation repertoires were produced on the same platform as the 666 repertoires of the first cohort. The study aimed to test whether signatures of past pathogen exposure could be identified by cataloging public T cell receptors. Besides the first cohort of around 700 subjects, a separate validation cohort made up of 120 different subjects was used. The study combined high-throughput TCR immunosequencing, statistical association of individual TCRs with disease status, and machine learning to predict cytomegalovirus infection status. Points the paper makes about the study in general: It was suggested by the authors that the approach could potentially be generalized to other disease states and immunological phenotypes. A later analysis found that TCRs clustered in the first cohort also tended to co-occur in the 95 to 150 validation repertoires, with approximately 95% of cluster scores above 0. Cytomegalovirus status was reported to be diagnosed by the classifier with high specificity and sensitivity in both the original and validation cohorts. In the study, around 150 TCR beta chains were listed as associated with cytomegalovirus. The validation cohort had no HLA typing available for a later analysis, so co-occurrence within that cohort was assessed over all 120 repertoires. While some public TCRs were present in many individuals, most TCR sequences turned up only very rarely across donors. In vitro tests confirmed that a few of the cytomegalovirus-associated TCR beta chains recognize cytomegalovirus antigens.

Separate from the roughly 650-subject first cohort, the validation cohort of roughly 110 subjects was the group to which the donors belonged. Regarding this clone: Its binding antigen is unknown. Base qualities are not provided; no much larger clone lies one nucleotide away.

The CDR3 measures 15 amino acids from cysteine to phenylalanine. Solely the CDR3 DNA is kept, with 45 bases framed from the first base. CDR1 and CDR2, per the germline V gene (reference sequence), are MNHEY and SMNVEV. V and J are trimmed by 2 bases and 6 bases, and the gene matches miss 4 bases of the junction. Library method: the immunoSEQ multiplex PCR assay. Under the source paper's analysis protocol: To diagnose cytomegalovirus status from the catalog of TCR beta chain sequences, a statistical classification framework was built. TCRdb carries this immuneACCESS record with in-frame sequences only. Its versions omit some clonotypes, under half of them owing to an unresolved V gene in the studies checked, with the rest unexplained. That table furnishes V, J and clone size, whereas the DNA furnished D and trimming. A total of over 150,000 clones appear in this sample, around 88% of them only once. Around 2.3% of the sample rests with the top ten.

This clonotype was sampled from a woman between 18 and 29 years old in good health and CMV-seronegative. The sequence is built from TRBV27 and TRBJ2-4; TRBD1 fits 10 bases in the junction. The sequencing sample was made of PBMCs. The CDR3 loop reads CASSLAGTGVNIQYF. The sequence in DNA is TGTGCCAGCAGTTTAGCCGGGACAGGGGTAAACATTCAGTACTTC.